The entry that follows covers one TCR beta chain sequence. Its antigen is as yet unknown. This specimen belongs to a study of Graves' ophthalmopathy and Graves' hyperthyroidism. Regarding the study as a whole: Detected in blood as well were most expanded thyroid clonotypes with frequency above 0.001.

Researchers took RNA transcripts and amplified TCR beta CDR3 regions from them. RT-PCR in the first round used HTBI primers; a second-round multiplex PCR followed. TCRdb fed the multiplex PCR reads into MiXCR, producing one record per CDR3 protein. The repertoire includes hundreds of thousands of distinct CDR3 sequences, under 25% of them detected once, and roughly 3.2% sits in the top ten. Calling hyperthyroidism stable required that no ophthalmopathy show up within 18 months of follow-up. A diagnosis was made from clinical symptoms together with serum thyroxine, TRAb, thyroid ultrasound and orbital computed tomography. The PBMCs had their origin in 10 ml of fresh peripheral blood. This clonotype originated in a woman younger than 35 with stable Graves' hyperthyroidism. The sample taken for sequencing was peripheral blood.

The CDR3 loop is CAWSAGQGLGQPQHF. In DNA form, the CDR3 reads TGTGCCTGGAGTGCGGGACAGGGGTTAGGACAGCCCCAGCATTTT. The chain carries TRBV30 and TRBJ1-5; the match to TRBD1 covers 10 bases. The CDR3 length is 15 residues. The V gene end was trimmed by 1 base and the J gene end by 7 bases; junction bases not matched to a gene: 7. Germline lookup yields CDR1 GTSNPN and CDR2 SVGIG (reference sequence). The full variable domain, with the rest looked up from reference TRBV30 and TRBJ1-5, is SQTIHQWPATLVQPVGSPLSLECTVEGTSNPNLYWYRQAAGRGLQLLFYSVGIGQISSEVPQNLSASRPQDRQFILSSKKLLLSDSGFYLCAWSAGQGLGQPQHFGDGTRLSIL.